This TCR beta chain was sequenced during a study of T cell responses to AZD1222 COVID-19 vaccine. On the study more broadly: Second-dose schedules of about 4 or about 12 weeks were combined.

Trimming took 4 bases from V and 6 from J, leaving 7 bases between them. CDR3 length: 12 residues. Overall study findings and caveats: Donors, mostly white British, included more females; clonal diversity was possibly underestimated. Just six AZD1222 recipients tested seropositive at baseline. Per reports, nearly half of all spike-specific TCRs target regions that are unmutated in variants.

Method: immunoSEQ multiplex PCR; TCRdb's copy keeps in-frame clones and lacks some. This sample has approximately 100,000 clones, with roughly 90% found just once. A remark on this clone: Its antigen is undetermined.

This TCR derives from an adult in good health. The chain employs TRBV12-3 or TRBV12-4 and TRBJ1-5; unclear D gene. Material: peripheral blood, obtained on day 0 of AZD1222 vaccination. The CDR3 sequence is CASSSPRQPQHF. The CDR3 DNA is TGTGCCAGCAGTTCCCCACGTCAGCCCCAGCATTTT.